This T cell receptor beta chain was observed in a study of technical replicates of blood from a handful of donors (dated by TCRdb to between 2016 and 2019). The germline ends are 13 bases apart after V is trimmed by 5 bases and J by 5 bases. Inclusive of the bounding cysteine and phenylalanine, the CDR3 is 14 residues long. Just the 42-base CDR3 DNA is kept, in frame starting at base 1. According to the germline V gene (reference sequence), CDR1 reads MNHNY and CDR2 reads SVGAGI. The sample holds one count of this clone. The antigen this receptor binds is unknown. No base qualities exist here, and no much larger clone lies one base off it. The library was produced with the immunoSEQ multiplex PCR assay. TCRdb mirrors the immuneACCESS table, restricted to in-frame sequences. Some clones are absent from its copies; in checked studies, under half trace to an unresolved V gene, and the reason for the others is unknown. This sample comprises about 64,000 clones, 86% of them detected only once. Together, the top ten hold 5.1% of the sample.

The sequencing sample was made of PBMCs. This clonotype originated in a human donor in good health. Some clones in this sample may be carry-over from other donors' samples. Recombination linked TRBV6-6 to TRBJ2-1; no D gene can be assigned with confidence. The DNA sequence reads TGTGCCAGCAGTCCCCTCAGAAGCGACAATGAGCAGTTCTTC. Its protein is CASSPLRSDNEQFF.